Listed below are T cell receptor beta chains from one sample, sequenced in a study of blood T cell repertoires in COVID-19. The protocol was immunoSEQ multiplex PCR, while the TCRdb copy is restricted to in-frame clones and leaves out a portion. This sample yields about 36,000 clones, of which approximately 90% are seen a single time; 4.8% belongs to the top ten. Sequencing was performed on peripheral blood. The source of these receptors is a human donor in a cohort sampled during active COVID-19. CDR3s include the opening cysteine and the closing phenylalanine or tryptophan. The order of the fields is clone size, V gene, D gene, J gene, CDR3 DNA, CDR3 protein. D genes are given only for firm matches. Some rows mark clone size as missing; the rest say once, few, many or name a class of expanded clone.

clone_size: once; v_call: TRBV7-2; d_call: TRBD1; j_call: TRBJ2-4; cdr3_nt: TGTGCCAGCAGCCTAAGGGTCAGGGGGCCCATAGCCAAAAACATTCAGTACTTC; cdr3_aa: CASSLRVRGPIAKNIQYF
clone_size: once; v_call: TRBV28; d_call: TRBD1; j_call: TRBJ1-5; cdr3_nt: TGTGCCAGCAGTAAAGACAGGGGGGATCAGCCCCAGCATTTT; cdr3_aa: CASSKDRGDQPQHF
clone_size: .; v_call: TRBV3-1/TRBV3-2; d_call: TRBD1; j_call: TRBJ2-2; cdr3_nt: TGTGCCAGCAGCCAGCCCGGGACAGGGCCTGTCGGGGAGCTGTTTTTT; cdr3_aa: CASSQPGTGPVGELFF
clone_size: .; v_call: TRBV27; d_call: TRBD2; j_call: TRBJ2-3; cdr3_nt: TGTGCCAGCAGTGCGACTAGCGGGAGAAGTGATACGCAGTATTTT; cdr3_aa: CASSATSGRSDTQYF
clone_size: .; v_call: TRBV30; d_call: TRBD2; j_call: TRBJ2-4; cdr3_nt: TGTGCCTGGACCCCCAGGAGACTAGCGTCCAAAAACATTCAGTACTTC; cdr3_aa: CAWTPRRLASKNIQYF
clone_size: once; v_call: TRBV11-2; d_call: .; j_call: TRBJ1-1; cdr3_nt: TGTGCCAGCAGCTCCCCTGGGGCAGGGAGGAGCACTGAAGCTTTCTTT; cdr3_aa: CASSSPGAGRSTEAFF
clone_size: .; v_call: TRBV4-1; d_call: TRBD2; j_call: TRBJ2-7; cdr3_nt: TGCGCCAGCAGCCAAAGCGGGGGGAGGGCTTGGGGCGAGCAGTACTTC; cdr3_aa: CASSQSGGRAWGEQYF
clone_size: few; v_call: TRBV19; d_call: .; j_call: TRBJ1-5; cdr3_nt: TGTGCCAGTAGTACCACAGGGCTCGGTCAGCCCCAGCATTTT; cdr3_aa: CASSTTGLGQPQHF
clone_size: .; v_call: TRBV28; d_call: .; j_call: TRBJ1-5; cdr3_nt: TGTGCCAGCAGTTTAGAGCCCGGCGGGCCCCAGCATTTT; cdr3_aa: CASSLEPGGPQHF
clone_size: .; v_call: TRBV15; d_call: TRBD2; j_call: TRBJ2-7; cdr3_nt: TGTGCCACCAGCCCCGATGGGACTAGCGGGAGAGGACGGCACTTC; cdr3_aa: CATSPDGTSGRGRHF
clone_size: .; v_call: TRBV15; d_call: .; j_call: TRBJ2-7; cdr3_nt: TGTGCCACCAGCAGGCCGGAGGGGAGGAACGAGCAGTACTTC; cdr3_aa: CATSRPEGRNEQYF
clone_size: .; v_call: TRBV9; d_call: TRBD2; j_call: TRBJ2-1; cdr3_nt: TGTGCCAGCAGCGAACCGGGACTAGCGGACAATGAGCAGTTCTTC; cdr3_aa: CASSEPGLADNEQFF
clone_size: .; v_call: TRBV9; d_call: TRBD1; j_call: TRBJ1-3; cdr3_nt: TGTGCCAGCAGCGTAGGAGAGGGGGCTATAGGAAACACCATATATTTT; cdr3_aa: CASSVGEGAIGNTIYF
clone_size: .; v_call: TRBV6-2/TRBV6-3; d_call: .; j_call: TRBJ2-7; cdr3_nt: TGTGCCAGCAGTATAGACAGCGCCTACGAGCAGTACTTC; cdr3_aa: CASSIDSAYEQYF
clone_size: once; v_call: TRBV6-6; d_call: TRBD2; j_call: TRBJ2-5; cdr3_nt: TGTGCCAGCAGTGCGACTAGCGGGAGGGGCGGAGAGACCCAGTACTTC; cdr3_aa: CASSATSGRGGETQYF
clone_size: .; v_call: TRBV28; d_call: .; j_call: TRBJ2-7; cdr3_nt: TGTGCCTCGGGACTCGGTAGCTACGAGCAGTACTTC; cdr3_aa: CASGLGSYEQYF
clone_size: .; v_call: TRBV7-9; d_call: .; j_call: TRBJ2-1; cdr3_nt: TGTGCCAGCAGCTTAACAGGGCAGACCTACAATGAGCAGTTCTTC; cdr3_aa: CASSLTGQTYNEQFF
clone_size: .; v_call: TRBV9; d_call: TRBD2; j_call: TRBJ2-1; cdr3_nt: TGTGCCAGCAGCGTAGGATTAGCGGGATTTGACAATGAGCAGTTCTTC; cdr3_aa: CASSVGLAGFDNEQFF
clone_size: once; v_call: TRBV3-1/TRBV3-2; d_call: .; j_call: TRBJ2-3; cdr3_nt: TGTGCCAGCAGCCAAGATGGGGCCCCTAGGCAGCGCGTGGGGACAGATACGCAGTATTTT; cdr3_aa: CASSQDGAPRQRVGTDTQYF
clone_size: few; v_call: TRBV5-4; d_call: .; j_call: TRBJ1-3; cdr3_nt: TGTGCCAGCAGCTTTCCCCGACCGGGGGGCGGTGGAAACACCATATATTTT; cdr3_aa: CASSFPRPGGGGNTIYF
clone_size: .; v_call: TRBV5-1; d_call: TRBD2; j_call: TRBJ2-5; cdr3_nt: TGCGCCAGCTCCGTTAGGGAGGGTCAGGAGACCCAGTACTTC; cdr3_aa: CASSVREGQETQYF
clone_size: .; v_call: TRBV3-1/TRBV3-2; d_call: TRBD1; j_call: TRBJ2-2; cdr3_nt: TGTGCCAGCAGCCTAGGACAGGGTCGGGCCGGGGAGCTGTTTTTT; cdr3_aa: CASSLGQGRAGELFF
clone_size: .; v_call: TRBV9; d_call: .; j_call: TRBJ2-5; cdr3_nt: TGTGCCAGCAGCACCCCGTCGGGGGGCGGCGAGACCCAGTACTTC; cdr3_aa: CASSTPSGGGETQYF
clone_size: .; v_call: TRBV18; d_call: .; j_call: TRBJ1-5; cdr3_nt: TGTGCCAGCTCATCGACAGCGAATCAGCCCCAGCATTTT; cdr3_aa: CASSSTANQPQHF
clone_size: .; v_call: TRBV25-1; d_call: .; j_call: TRBJ2-5; cdr3_nt: TGTGCCAGCAGTCGGGAGACCCAGTACTTC; cdr3_aa: CASSRETQYF
clone_size: .; v_call: TRBV7-8; d_call: .; j_call: TRBJ1-1; cdr3_nt: TGTGCCAGCAGCTTTCAGGGGATGAGCACTGAAGCTTTCTTT; cdr3_aa: CASSFQGMSTEAFF
clone_size: .; v_call: TRBV24-1; d_call: .; j_call: TRBJ1-1; cdr3_nt: TGTGCCACCAGTGATAGGGGGATTAGGGGGAACACTGAAGCTTTCTTT; cdr3_aa: CATSDRGIRGNTEAFF
clone_size: .; v_call: TRBV9; d_call: TRBD2; j_call: TRBJ2-7; cdr3_nt: TGTGCCAGCAGCGTGACGGGCCTCAGCGGGAGGGCCCACGAGCAGTACTTC; cdr3_aa: CASSVTGLSGRAHEQYF
clone_size: .; v_call: TRBV3-1/TRBV3-2; d_call: TRBD1; j_call: TRBJ1-6; cdr3_nt: TGTGCCAGCAGCCAGGACGACAGGGGCGATTCACCCCTCCACTTT; cdr3_aa: CASSQDDRGDSPLHF
clone_size: .; v_call: TRBV4-2; d_call: TRBD1; j_call: TRBJ1-2; cdr3_nt: TGTGCCAGCAGCCAAGGAGGGACAGGGGGGTCTGGCTACACCTTC; cdr3_aa: CASSQGGTGGSGYTF
clone_size: .; v_call: TRBV19; d_call: TRBD1; j_call: TRBJ1-1; cdr3_nt: TGTGCCAGTAGTGCCCGGGACAGGGGCACTGAAGCTTTCTTT; cdr3_aa: CASSARDRGTEAFF
clone_size: .; v_call: TRBV7-7; d_call: TRBD1; j_call: TRBJ1-1; cdr3_nt: TGTGCCAGCAGCCCCTGGACAGGGGTGGACACTGAAGCTTTCTTT; cdr3_aa: CASSPWTGVDTEAFF
clone_size: once; v_call: TRBV28; d_call: TRBD1; j_call: TRBJ1-2; cdr3_nt: TGTGCCAGCAGTTTTACAGGGGCGAGGGGTTATGGCTACACCTTC; cdr3_aa: CASSFTGARGYGYTF
clone_size: .; v_call: TRBV27; d_call: TRBD1; j_call: TRBJ1-2; cdr3_nt: TGTGCCAGCAGTTTATCAGGGGGCTCTAACTATGGCTACACCTTC; cdr3_aa: CASSLSGGSNYGYTF
clone_size: .; v_call: TRBV6-1; d_call: .; j_call: TRBJ1-4; cdr3_nt: TGTGCCAGCAGTGCGCACCTAGAGGCCGTAAATGAAAAACTGTTTTTT; cdr3_aa: CASSAHLEAVNEKLFF
clone_size: .; v_call: TRBV5-6; d_call: TRBD2; j_call: TRBJ2-7; cdr3_nt: TGTGCCAGCAGCTTACTAGCGGGAGGGTTCCCCCTCCAGTACTTC; cdr3_aa: CASSLLAGGFPLQYF
clone_size: .; v_call: TRBV28; d_call: TRBD2; j_call: TRBJ2-1; cdr3_nt: TGTGCCAGCGGGGGACATGGACTAGCGGGAGGCTCGTGGAATGAGCAGTTCTTC; cdr3_aa: CASGGHGLAGGSWNEQFF
clone_size: few; v_call: TRBV19; d_call: .; j_call: TRBJ1-2; cdr3_nt: TGTGCCAGTAGCGACGATACGGGGTACACCTTC; cdr3_aa: CASSDDTGYTF
clone_size: .; v_call: TRBV19; d_call: TRBD2; j_call: TRBJ2-2; cdr3_nt: TGTGCCAGTAGGGATCCCGGGACTAGGAACACCGGGGAGCTGTTTTTT; cdr3_aa: CASRDPGTRNTGELFF
clone_size: once; v_call: TRBV6-6; d_call: TRBD2; j_call: TRBJ2-5; cdr3_nt: TGTGCCAGCAGTGACGCCAGCGGGAGGAAGACCCAGTACTTC; cdr3_aa: CASSDASGRKTQYF
clone_size: .; v_call: TRBV5-1; d_call: TRBD1; j_call: TRBJ1-4; cdr3_nt: TGCGCCAGCAGCTTGGCGGGACAGGGGGGTGAAAAACTGTTTTTT; cdr3_aa: CASSLAGQGGEKLFF
clone_size: .; v_call: TRBV5-1; d_call: .; j_call: TRBJ2-3; cdr3_nt: TGCGCCAGCAGCCCAGACAGTACTAGCACAGATACGCAGTATTTT; cdr3_aa: CASSPDSTSTDTQYF
clone_size: .; v_call: TRBV19; d_call: .; j_call: TRBJ2-1; cdr3_nt: TGTGCCAGCCAGAAACAGGGTTGGTCCTACAATGAGCAGTTCTTC; cdr3_aa: CASQKQGWSYNEQFF
clone_size: .; v_call: TRBV4-2; d_call: .; j_call: TRBJ2-7; cdr3_nt: TGTGCCAGCAGTCCCGGGAGCTCCTACGAGCAGTACTTC; cdr3_aa: CASSPGSSYEQYF
clone_size: .; v_call: TRBV19; d_call: TRBD1; j_call: TRBJ2-7; cdr3_nt: TGTGCCAGTACCCCTCGAGGGGGCGCGCTCTACGAGCAGTACTTC; cdr3_aa: CASTPRGGALYEQYF
clone_size: .; v_call: TRBV7-9; d_call: TRBD1; j_call: TRBJ1-4; cdr3_nt: TGTGCCAGCACCAGACAGGGGGTGACAACTAATGAAAAACTGTTTTTT; cdr3_aa: CASTRQGVTTNEKLFF
clone_size: .; v_call: TRBV30; d_call: .; j_call: TRBJ2-1; cdr3_nt: TGTGCCTGGAGTGTCGGGAGCTTGACGGGCAATGAGCAGTTCTTC; cdr3_aa: CAWSVGSLTGNEQFF